The 23 T cell receptor beta chains below were found in one sample sequenced in a study of blood T cell repertoires in COVID-19. Sequenced by immunoSEQ multiplex PCR; TCRdb stores in-frame clones only, minus some. This table holds 210,000 or so clones, approximately 80% found once. The specimen sequenced was PBMCs or T cells enriched from blood (not recorded which). Receptor source: a man in his 60s who had recovered from COVID-19.

The chain couples TRBV4-2 to TRBJ1-1; 7 nucleotides agree with TRBD1. Trimming at V came to 6 bases and at J to 1 base, leaving 14 bases not matched to a gene. CDR1 and CDR2 (germline): LGHNA, YNFKEQ. The CDR3 totals 17 residues. CDR3 DNA: TGTGCCAGCAGGAACAGGTATTCTGACAGGGCGAACACTGAAGCTTTCTTT. This sequence encodes CASRNRYSDRANTEAFF.

The chain has TRBV11-3 and TRBJ2-3, with 9 nucleotides matching TRBD2. Germline lookup yields CDR1 SGHNT and CDR2 YENEEA. The CDR3 totals 17 residues. The V and J ends lost 0 bases and 6 bases, in that order; junction bases with no gene match: 10. The CDR3 is CASSLDISGGSEDTQYF. DNA of the CDR3: TGTGCCAGCAGCTTAGATATTAGCGGGGGAAGCGAGGATACGCAGTATTTT.

The gene calls are TRBV6-5 and TRBJ1-6, with 7 bases lining up with TRBD1. Germline V gene data show CDR1 as MNHEY and CDR2 as SVGAGI. V shed 5 bases and J 9 bases; nucleotides not matched to a gene: 10. This CDR3 is built from 15 residues. The CDR3, as DNA: TGTGCCAGCAGTCCCCAGACAGGGATTGGTTCACCCCTCCACTTT. It is translated as CASSPQTGIGSPLHF.

The rearrangement uses TRBV7-9 and TRBJ2-5; TRBD2 is a possible D gene (5 bases). The germline gives CDR1 SEHNR, CDR2 FQNEAQ (reference sequence). The V end lost 4 bases, the J end lost 5 bases, and 20 bases lay between the germline ends. The CDR3 covers 16 residues. In nucleotides, the CDR3 is TGTGCCAGCAGCTCCCTAGGACTGTCCTCGCGGGAGACCCAGTACTTC. Protein product: CASSSLGLSSRETQYF.

The chain carries TRBV5-6 and TRBJ2-7; possible D gene TRBD1, 5 bases. V was shortened by 0 bases and J by 7 bases, with 11 bases between the two germline ends. Germline lookup yields CDR1 SGHDT and CDR2 YYEEEE. The CDR3 totals 13 residues. The CDR3 reads CASSLGGSGEQYF. DNA for the CDR3: TGTGCCAGCAGCTTGGGCGGATCAGGGGAGCAGTACTTC.

This chain uses TRBV2 with TRBJ2-2, with a tentative D call TRBD2 (5 bases). CDR3 size: 14 residues. The ends were cut back, 4 bases at V and 6 bases at J, with 12 bases in the middle. The germline gives CDR1 SNHLY, CDR2 FYNNEI. The CDR3 reads CASSGSSQAGELFF. CDR3 nucleotide sequence: TGTGCCAGCAGTGGGTCTAGCCAGGCCGGGGAGCTGTTTTTT.

The chain joins TRBV19 to TRBJ1-2; 9 bases agree with TRBD1. The trim removed 4 bases at V and 3 bases at J, leaving 3 bases unmatched. The CDR3 runs 14 residues. CDR1 and CDR2 from the germline V gene are LNHDA and SQIVND (reference sequence). The CDR3 DNA follows: TGTGCCAGTAGTAAAAGGGACAGGGACTATGGCTACACCTTC. Protein: CASSKRDRDYGYTF. Full variable domain (remainder filled in from reference TRBV19 and TRBJ1-2): DGGITQSPKYLFRKEGQNVTLSCEQNLNHDAMYWYRQDPGQGLRLIYYSQIVNDFQKGDIAEGYSVSREKKESFPLTVTSAQKNPTAFYLCASSKRDRDYGYTFGSGTRLTVV.

J is TRBJ2-2 and V is TRBV15; D is perhaps TRBD1 (5 bases). V was shortened by 3 bases and J by 9 bases, with 11 bases between the two germline ends. Germline V gene lookup returns CDR1 LNHNV and CDR2 YYDKDF (reference sequence). The CDR3 is 13 residues long. The CDR3, as DNA: TGTGCCACCAGCAGGGGGCCAGGCCGGGAGCTGTTTTTT. It specifies CATSRGPGRELFF.

The V gene is TRBV6-2 or TRBV6-3, the J gene TRBJ1-5, with D unresolved. Per the germline V gene, CDR1 is MNHEY and CDR2 is SVGEGT. The CDR3 extends over 14 amino acids. Trimming removed 6 bases from V and 6 bases from J, with 15 bases in between. This CDR3 reads CASSRHPQGQPQHF. The CDR3 DNA reads as TGTGCCAGCAGCCGACACCCCCAAGGTCAGCCCCAGCATTTT.

This rearrangement joins TRBV4-2 to TRBJ1-2; TRBD1 is a possible D gene (5 bases). Germline CDR1 and CDR2: LGHNA and YNFKEQ. The V end lost 0 bases, the J end lost 7 bases, and 21 bases lay between the germline ends. This CDR3 has 17 amino acids. DNA of the CDR3: TGTGCCAGCAGCCAAGAGCAGAGGACAAAGGGAAAGATTGGCTACACCTTC. It encodes CASSQEQRTKGKIGYTF.

The chain recombines TRBV7-6 with TRBJ1-2, with 7 bases aligning to TRBD1. CDR1 is SGHVS, CDR2 FNYEAQ, per germline. The CDR3 totals 14 residues. The V segment lost 5 bases and the J segment 0 bases; nucleotides outside the gene matches: 3. The CDR3: CASSPGQPNYGYTF. The DNA for the CDR3 is TGTGCCAGCAGCCCGGGACAGCCTAACTATGGCTACACCTTC.

The chain is built from TRBV6-1 and TRBJ1-1, with D possibly matching TRBD1 (6 bases). Trimming cost V 1 base and J 9 bases, with 9 bases left between them. CDR3 size: 12 residues. The germline CDR1 and CDR2 sequences are MNHNS and SASEGT. CDR3 nucleotide sequence: TGTGCCAGCAGTGAAGTTGGGACAAAAGCTTTCTTT. Translating it yields CASSEVGTKAFF.

The rearrangement uses TRBV7-9 and TRBJ1-4; D not resolved. This CDR3 contains 15 residues. CDR1 is SEHNR, CDR2 FQNEAQ, per germline (reference sequence). The ends were cut back, 1 base at V and 4 bases at J, with 10 bases in the middle. The CDR3 sequence is CASSLVTGYNEKLFF. The CDR3 region has the DNA TGTGCCAGCAGCTTAGTCACGGGATATAATGAAAAACTGTTTTTT.

V usage is TRBV19 and J usage is TRBJ2-5, with 9 bases identical to TRBD2. The CDR3 sequence is 15 residues long. V lost 3 bases, J lost 5 bases, and 7 bases stayed unmatched. Germline CDR1 is LNHDA and CDR2 is SQIVND (reference sequence). The CDR3 DNA follows: TGTGCCAGTAGTATTAGGGCTAGCGGGGTGGAGACCCAGTACTTC. Translated: CASSIRASGVETQYF.

The chain recombines TRBV5-8 with TRBJ2-3, with a tentative D call TRBD1 (5 bases). This CDR3 region has 16 residues. The germline V gene encodes CDR1 SGHTS and CDR2 YDEGEE. V dropped 0 bases and J dropped 0 bases, with 11 bases sitting between them. The CDR3 loop reads CASSLGRQTSTDTQYF. DNA of the CDR3: TGTGCCAGCAGCTTGGGAAGACAGACTAGCACAGATACGCAGTATTTT.

The chain carries TRBV27 and TRBJ2-1, with TRBD1 as a possible D gene (5 bases). V gave up 0 bases and J gave up 7 bases, with 13 bases separating them. From germline, CDR1 is MNHEY and CDR2 SMNVEV (reference sequence). The CDR3 spans 15 residues. CDR3 DNA: TGTGCCAGCAGTTTATCTGGCAGGGTGGCGAATGAGCAGTTCTTC. Protein: CASSLSGRVANEQFF.

The rearrangement uses TRBV6-2 or TRBV6-3 and TRBJ1-2; D is unclear. V dropped 6 bases and J dropped 6 bases, with 17 bases sitting between them. CDR3 size: 14 residues. Germline lookup yields CDR1 MNHEY and CDR2 SVGEGT. For the CDR3, the DNA is TGTGCCAGCAGCCGAAACCCCCAAGCGGATGGCTACACCTTC. It yields the protein CASSRNPQADGYTF.

The chain couples TRBV19 to TRBJ1-5; D gene ambiguous. The germline CDR1 and CDR2 sequences are LNHDA and SQIVND (reference sequence). Trimming removed 7 bases from V and 4 bases from J, with 8 bases in between. The CDR3 has 12 residues. The CDR3 DNA is TGTGCCAGTAACTGGTTGAATCAGCCCCAGCATTTT. It encodes CASNWLNQPQHF. The full variable domain, its missing parts supplied by reference TRBV19 and TRBJ1-5, is DGGITQSPKYLFRKEGQNVTLSCEQNLNHDAMYWYRQDPGQGLRLIYYSQIVNDFQKGDIAEGYSVSREKKESFPLTVTSAQKNPTAFYLCASNWLNQPQHFGDGTRLSIL.

The rearrangement joins TRBV7-9 to TRBJ2-1; D not resolved. Deletions cut 0 bases from V and 5 bases from J, with 8 bases between. Germline V gene data show CDR1 as SEHNR and CDR2 as FQNEAQ (reference sequence). This CDR3 is 14 amino acids long. The CDR3 reads CASSLASGNNEQFF. In nucleotides, the CDR3 is TGTGCCAGCAGCTTAGCATCAGGCAACAATGAGCAGTTCTTC.

V usage is TRBV2 and J usage is TRBJ1-6; D is perhaps TRBD1 (5 bases). The CDR3 is 16 amino acids. Trimming shortened V by 2 bases and J by 0 bases, and 8 bases separated the two germline ends. The V gene's germline CDR1 is SNHLY and CDR2 FYNNEI. CDR3 bases: TGTGCCAGCAGTGAAATGGGGGGCTCCTATAATTCACCCCTCCACTTT. It codes for CASSEMGGSYNSPLHF.

The V and J genes are TRBV19 and TRBJ2-7, with no clear D. This CDR3 contains 13 residues. Deletions cut 6 bases from V and 0 bases from J, with 9 bases between. In germline, CDR1 is LNHDA, CDR2 SQIVND (reference sequence). The CDR3 DNA sequence: TGTGCCAGTAGCCTACAGAGCTCCTACGAGCAGTACTTC. Protein product: CASSLQSSYEQYF.

V usage is TRBV11-2 and J usage is TRBJ2-7; 9 bases agree with TRBD1. J was trimmed by 5 bases and V by 6 bases; bases with no gene match: 11. This CDR3 comprises 15 residues. Germline assignment: CDR1 SGHAT and CDR2 FQNNGV. CDR3 coding DNA: TGTGCCAGCAGGTTTGGTGGGACAGGGATAGACGAGCAGTACTTC. It encodes CASRFGGTGIDEQYF.

This clone was detected a few times. J is TRBJ2-7 and V is TRBV13; D may be TRBD1 (6 bases). The germline V and J ends were trimmed by 5 bases and 2 bases, with 10 bases remaining between them. The CDR3 is 13 amino acids. CDR1 and CDR2 from the germline V gene are PRHDT and FYEKMQ (reference sequence). CDR3 residues: CASSTRQAYEQYF. The CDR3 DNA sequence: TGTGCCAGCAGCACACGACAGGCCTACGAGCAGTACTTC.